This TCR beta chain comes out of a study of blood T cell repertoires in COVID-19. The overall study: The origin of the acute and convalescent COVID-19 samples was the United States, Italy and Spain. Sources were T cells, B-cell-depleted T cells, or PBMCs; the material itself was cDNA or gDNA.

The authors' processing: Nucleated cell number was recorded as an estimate derived from reference gene primer amplification. The repertoire was sequenced with immunoSEQ multiplex PCR; TCRdb's copy has only in-frame clones and lacks some. V and J calls and clone size follow that table, whereas D and trimming were derived from the DNA. The table records 250,000 or so clones, about 68% of them present only once. Looked up from germline, CDR1 is KGHSH and CDR2 is LQKENI. With 4 bases clipped from V and 5 bases from J, the junction kept 1 base outside the gene matches. The CDR3 spans 13 residues. The genes are TRBV18 and TRBJ2-7, with 11 bases lining up with TRBD1. The source is a woman over 75 with acute or convalescent COVID-19. The sample consisted of peripheral blood. This CDR3 reads CASSRGQGDEQYF. The CDR3 bases are TGTGCCAGCTCACGGGGACAGGGGGACGAGCAGTACTTC.